Following are 30 T cell receptor beta chains from one sample sequenced in a study of Ad26.COV2.S vaccination and SARS-CoV-2 variants. Regarding treatment: around 19 received Ad26.COV2.S at low or high dose, single or two shots; about 5 received placebo; per-sample allocation not given. Day 63 after the first vaccine or placebo injection was the time point for sampling. Measured with immunoSEQ multiplex PCR; TCRdb has only the in-frame clones, and not every one. Of some 420,000 clones listed, roughly 90% are singletons. Sequenced material: peripheral blood, taken in a trial of Ad26.COV2.S vaccine versus placebo. The receptors come from a person between 18 and 65 years old who received the Ad26.COV2.S COVID-19 vaccine or a placebo.

The CDR3 protein is CASRQGLDYGYTF. The CDR3, as DNA: TGTGCCAGTAGGCAGGGTCTGGATTATGGCTACACCTTC. The genes are TRBV19 and TRBJ1-2; possibly TRBD1 for D (5 bases). This CDR3 contains 13 residues. With 6 bases removed from V and 5 bases from J, the gap between germline ends came to 13 bases. Germline V CDR1 and CDR2: LNHDA, SQIVND (reference sequence).

The gene calls are TRBV28 and TRBJ1-5, with 11 bases matching TRBD1. The CDR3 is made up of 14 amino acids. The V segment lost 3 bases and the J segment 11 bases; nucleotides outside the gene matches: 6. Germline CDR1 reads MDHEN; CDR2 reads SYDVKM. The CDR3 nucleotides are TGTGCCAGCAGTTTGGACAGGGGGCCGTGGTCCCAGCATTTT. Amino acids: CASSLDRGPWSQHF.

The J gene is TRBJ2-1, the V gene TRBV18; 8 bases are a match to TRBD2. This CDR3 is built from 13 residues. Germline CDR1 KGHSH, CDR2 LQKENI. V lost 3 bases to trimming and J lost 9 bases; unmatched junction nucleotides: 4. CDR3 sequence: CASSPGLEFEQFF. The CDR3 nucleotides read TGTGCCAGCTCACCGGGACTAGAGTTTGAGCAGTTCTTC.

In its sample, this clone was seen once. The chain joins TRBV5-1 to TRBJ2-5; unclear D gene. The CDR3 covers 14 residues. V lost 0 bases, J lost 0 bases, and 6 bases lay in between. CDR1 and CDR2 from the germline V gene are SGHRS and YFSETQ. The CDR3 is CASSLARHQETQYF. The CDR3 DNA reads TGCGCCAGCAGCTTGGCCCGACACCAAGAGACCCAGTACTTC.

The chain is built from TRBV7-2 and TRBJ2-5; D unresolved. This CDR3 has 14 amino acids. Per germline, CDR1 SGHTA and CDR2 FQGNSA. V lost 1 base to trimming and J lost 3 bases, with 9 bases between them. The CDR3 bases are TGTGCCAGCAGCTTAGAGATAGCTGAAGAGACCCAGTACTTC. Protein sequence: CASSLEIAEETQYF.

V and J are TRBV16 and TRBJ2-5, with unresolved D. The V gene lost 2 bases and the J gene lost 1 base, with 11 bases spanning the gap. Per germline, CDR1 KGHSY and CDR2 FQNENV. The CDR3 has 15 amino acids. The CDR3 protein is CASSQIRTSQETQYF. The CDR3, as DNA: TGTGCCAGCAGCCAAATACGAACAAGCCAAGAGACCCAGTACTTC.

This rearrangement joins TRBV6-4 to TRBJ2-1; D is undetermined. Looked up from germline, CDR1 is MRHNA and CDR2 is SNTAGT. Trimming removed 2 bases at V and 0 bases at J, with 8 bases between. The CDR3 sequence is 15 residues long. CDR3 nucleotides: TGTGCCAGCAGTGACAGGGATAGCTCCTACAATGAGCAGTTCTTC. Translated: CASSDRDSSYNEQFF.

V usage is TRBV9 and J usage is TRBJ2-6; possible D gene TRBD1, 6 bases. V gave up 4 bases and J gave up 6 bases, with 11 bases separating them. Germline CDR1 SGDLS, CDR2 YYNGEE. The CDR3 totals 14 residues. CDR3: CASSPTGLANVLTF. As DNA, the CDR3 is TGTGCCAGCAGCCCAACAGGGTTGGCCAACGTCCTGACTTTC.

The V gene is TRBV27, the J gene TRBJ2-1; a possible D gene is TRBD1 (6 bases). V lost 6 bases and J lost 10, with 16 bases in between. The V gene's germline CDR1 is MNHEY and CDR2 SMNVEV (reference sequence). This CDR3 has 13 amino acids. CDR3 sequence reads: CASSFIARGEQFF. The CDR3 region has the DNA TGTGCCAGCAGCTTTATCGCCAGGGGCGAGCAGTTCTTC.

The chain joins TRBV28 to TRBJ2-7; D gene unclear. Germline-derived CDR1 and CDR2 are MDHEN and SYDVKM. V lost 6 bases and J lost 0, with 15 bases in between. This CDR3 contains 15 residues. CDR3 residues: CASRSGKGLSYEQYF. CDR3 bases: TGTGCCAGCAGATCCGGAAAGGGCCTCTCCTACGAGCAGTACTTC.

On this clone itself: Other DNA sequences within the sample encode an identical CDR3. The CDR3 coding sequence is TGTGCCAGCAGCCAAGATACAGGGGGGACTGAAGCTTTCTTT. It translates to CASSQDTGGTEAFF. The chain employs TRBV3-1 (or the pseudogene TRBV3-2) and TRBJ1-1; 8 bases are a match to TRBD1. The CDR3 has 14 amino acids. Per the germline V gene, CDR1 is LGHDT and CDR2 is YNNKEL (reference sequence). V lost 0 bases and J lost 5; bases outside the gene matches: 2.

The V and J genes are TRBV7-9 and TRBJ1-1; 7 bases map to TRBD1. Germline-derived CDR1 and CDR2 are SEHNR and FQNEAQ (reference sequence). The length of the CDR3 is 15 residues. The trim removed 1 base at V and 5 bases at J, leaving 7 bases unmatched. The CDR3 DNA follows: TGTGCCAGCAGCTTAGAGTCCAGGGGGTCGACTGAAGCTTTCTTT. Its protein product is CASSLESRGSTEAFF.

In this sample, this clone turned up once. The chain has TRBV19 and TRBJ1-4; D perhaps matches TRBD1 (5 bases). Germline V gene lookup returns CDR1 LNHDA and CDR2 SQIVND (reference sequence). Trimming removed 7 bases at V and 7 bases at J, with 16 bases between. This CDR3 has 14 residues. CDR3 in amino acids: CASTMGTSGEKLFF. The CDR3 nucleotides read TGTGCCAGTACCATGGGGACTAGCGGTGAAAAACTGTTTTTT.

The chain links TRBV5-1 to TRBJ2-7, with 7 bases that match TRBD1. The germline V gene has CDR1 SGHRS and CDR2 YFSETQ. This CDR3 comprises 15 residues. V lost 0 bases and J lost 3; bases outside the gene matches: 6. CDR3 in amino acids: CASSLDPDRDYEQYF. CDR3 DNA: TGCGCCAGCAGCTTGGACCCCGACAGGGACTACGAGCAGTACTTC.

CDR3 protein: CASSESMRYEQYF. CDR3 sequence (DNA): TGTGCCAGCAGTGAATCCATGCGCTACGAGCAGTACTTC. The rearrangement joins TRBV6-1 to TRBJ2-7; D is uncertain. The CDR3 consists of 13 residues. Germline V gene data show CDR1 as MNHNS and CDR2 as SASEGT. Trimming removed 2 bases from V and 3 bases from J, with 8 bases in between.

This clone was recorded once. The chain links TRBV3-1 (or the pseudogene TRBV3-2) to TRBJ1-6; D is unclear. Per germline, CDR1 LGHDT and CDR2 YNNKEL (reference sequence). V shed 1 base and J shed 7 bases, with 11 bases lying between them. The CDR3 covers 15 residues. The CDR3 DNA reads as TGTGCCAGCAGCCAAGTCGGAGGGAACAATTCACCCCTCCACTTT. Translating it yields CASSQVGGNNSPLHF.

The chain recombines TRBV6-5 with TRBJ1-2; TRBD1 aligns across 9 bases. The CDR3 runs 13 residues. The V segment lost 6 bases and the J segment 4 bases; nucleotides outside the gene matches: 3. The germline V gene has CDR1 MNHEY and CDR2 SVGAGI. The CDR3 loop reads CASSTGGGYGYTF. The CDR3 region has the DNA TGTGCCAGCAGCACAGGGGGCGGCTATGGCTACACCTTC.

This chain connects TRBV2 to TRBJ2-5; 12 bases map to TRBD1. Germline loops: CDR1 SNHLY, CDR2 FYNNEI. Germline trimming cut 6 bases from V and 6 bases from J; bases unmatched to any gene: 2. The CDR3 covers 13 residues. The DNA of the CDR3 is TGTGCCAGCAGCGGGGACAGGGGGCAGACCCAGTACTTC. This encodes CASSGDRGQTQYF.

CDR3 in DNA: TGTGCCAGCAGCCGGAACGGGTGGCAGCAAGAGACCCAGTACTTC. Encoded protein: CASSRNGWQQETQYF. V is TRBV5-6 and J is TRBJ2-5; unclear D gene. The germline V gene encodes CDR1 SGHDT and CDR2 YYEEEE. The CDR3 length is 15 residues. Deletions cut 4 bases from V and 2 bases from J, with 15 bases between.

The table lists this clone with a few counts. The chain is built from TRBV11-2 and TRBJ1-6; D is perhaps TRBD1 (6 bases). This CDR3 spans 13 amino acids. Trimming pared 1 base from V and 12 bases from J, leaving 10 bases between. CDR1 is SGHAT and CDR2 is FQNNGV in the germline V gene. CDR3 sequence (DNA): TGTGCCAGCAGCTTAGTCACAGGGAGACCCCTCCACTTT. It yields the protein CASSLVTGRPLHF.

The chain employs TRBV18 and TRBJ1-6, with D unclear. Germline assignment: CDR1 KGHSH and CDR2 LQKENI. The CDR3 has 16 residues. Between the trimmed V and J ends, which lost 3 bases and 4 bases, there was a span of 13 bases. The CDR3 loop reads CASSPNFPPYNSPLHF. DNA of the CDR3: TGTGCCAGCTCACCTAATTTTCCACCTTATAATTCACCCCTCCACTTT.

The genes are TRBV19 and TRBJ2-1, with 8 bases fitting TRBD1. J was trimmed by 0 bases and V by 9 bases; bases with no gene match: 4. CDR3 length equals 14 residues. Germline V lookup: CDR1 LNHDA, CDR2 SQIVND (reference sequence). The CDR3 loop is CASGQGGSYNEQFF. In nucleotides, the CDR3 is TGTGCCAGCGGACAGGGCGGCTCCTACAATGAGCAGTTCTTC.

The V gene is TRBV19, the J gene TRBJ2-4; perhaps TRBD2 as D (6 bases). The germline V gene encodes CDR1 LNHDA and CDR2 SQIVND (reference sequence). Trimming left V 3 bases short and J 8 bases short, with 20 bases between. There are 16 residues in the CDR3. As DNA, the CDR3 is TGTGCCAGTAGTATTTGGTTCGGAGGGTCAGGGTACATTCAGTACTTC. Protein: CASSIWFGGSGYIQYF.

This clone appeared once. J is TRBJ1-6 and V is TRBV9; TRBD1 might be the D (6 bases). CDR3 length: 14 residues. Germline CDR1 is SGDLS and CDR2 is YYNGEE. V lost 4 bases to trimming and J lost 7 bases, with 12 bases between them. This CDR3 is CASSPRTANSPLHF. CDR3 bases: TGTGCCAGCAGCCCCCGGACAGCCAATTCACCCCTCCACTTT.

The chain combines TRBV7-2 with TRBJ2-5; 7 nucleotides align to TRBD1. The CDR3 spans 14 residues. Looked up from germline, CDR1 is SGHTA and CDR2 is FQGNSA. J lost 4 bases, V lost 8 bases, and 10 bases had no gene match. CDR3 region: CASGHRGTGETQYF. DNA of the CDR3: TGTGCCAGCGGCCACAGGGGTACAGGAGAGACCCAGTACTTC.

The J gene is TRBJ1-5, the V gene TRBV7-4, with D unclear. Trimming pared 0 bases from V and 2 bases from J, leaving 5 bases between. This CDR3 is built from 14 residues. CDR1 is SGHVT, CDR2 SQSDAQ, per germline. DNA for the CDR3: TGTGCCAGCAGCTTAGCGCAGGGCAATCAGCCCCAGCATTTT. Encoded protein: CASSLAQGNQPQHF.

The chain uses TRBV27 and TRBJ2-4; tentatively, D is TRBD1 or TRBD2 (5 bases each). CDR1 is MNHEY and CDR2 is SMNVEV in the germline V gene (reference sequence). The CDR3 runs to 15 residues. Trimming removed 4 bases at V and 2 bases at J, with 12 bases between. CDR3 sequence (DNA): TGTGCCAGCAGTTCCCTCGAGGGGCCCAAAAACATTCAGTACTTC. It specifies CASSSLEGPKNIQYF.

The gene calls are TRBV29-1 and TRBJ1-1, with TRBD1 matching 10 bases. Trimming cost V 7 bases and J 5 bases; bases outside gene matches: 7. Germline CDR1 SQVTM, CDR2 ANQGSEA. This CDR3 is 13 amino acids long. The CDR3 DNA sequence: TGCAGCGCCCGGGACAGGGGTCCAACTGAAGCTTTCTTT. Protein sequence: CSARDRGPTEAFF.

This chain links TRBV6-1 with TRBJ2-1; D not resolved. V gave up 3 bases and J gave up 6 bases, with 24 bases separating them. The CDR3 loop spans 18 amino acids. The germline CDR1 and CDR2 sequences are MNHNS and SASEGT. The CDR3 here is CASSEGTMPLSSRNEQFF. CDR3 coding DNA: TGTGCCAGCAGTGAGGGAACCATGCCGTTGTCTTCTCGCAATGAGCAGTTCTTC.

This clone was detected only once. The chain links TRBV6-2 or TRBV6-3 to TRBJ2-4; no clear D. The CDR3 is made up of 13 amino acids. Germline lookup yields CDR1 MNHEY and CDR2 SVGEGT. V lost 0 bases and J 5 bases, leaving 5 bases between the germline ends. In nucleotides, the CDR3 is TGTGCCAGCAGTTACTCCGCAGAAAACATTCAGTACTTC. It specifies CASSYSAENIQYF.